This T cell receptor beta chain was recorded in a study of blood T cell repertoires in COVID-19 (dated by TCRdb to the early 2020s). Concerning the study at large: Samples from collaborators originated in the United States, Italy and Spain and spanned both the acute and convalescent phases of COVID-19. A freely available public database, intended as a resource for researchers studying the immune response to SARS-CoV-2, is where the repertoires were released. The material from the prospective study consisted of cDNA or gDNA derived from T cells, B-cell-depleted T cells, or PBMCs. Deeply sampled blood TCRbeta repertoires from subjects exposed to, actively infected with, or recovered from COVID-19 were included in the dataset. Where available, HLA class I and class II types were obtained from metadata supplied by the sample provider rather than from assay-based typing. A de-identified subject ID, COVID-19 status, age in years and sex were almost always included in the sample metadata. The samples were drawn from two sources: the first 160 participants of the ongoing ImmuneRACE study, and 1,000 to 1,500 subjects contributed by 6 global collaborators. Points the paper makes about the study in general: Clinical and demographic metadata were provided uncurated, with the amount varying by source and participant.

Points on this clone: This receptor's antigen is unknown. The input lacks base qualities; no much larger clone sits a single base away.

TCRbeta CDR3 regions were amplified from genomic DNA by means of the immunoSEQ Assay, a bias-controlled multiplex PCR. For the original study's pipeline: The number of nucleated cells in each sample was estimated by amplification of reference gene primers within the assay. Sequence reads were collapsed and filtered to measure the absolute abundance of every unique TCRbeta CDR3 rearrangement. For each sample, productive Simpson clonality was calculated by taking the square root of Simpson's diversity index across productive rearrangements. Held by TCRdb, this immuneACCESS table contains in-frame sequences only and omits some clones. Under half of the omission traces to an unresolved V gene where checked; the cause of the rest is unknown. V and J calls and clone size are those listed in that table; D and trimming were worked out from the DNA. The sample data list around 140,000 clones, and roughly 87% of these were observed just once. The top ten clones comprise around 1.5% of the sample.

V drops 3 bases and J drops 1 base, leaving 9 bases in between. The CDR3 numbers 14 residues from cysteine through phenylalanine. Kept here is only the CDR3 DNA, which spans 42 bases and is read in frame from base 1. CDR1 and CDR2 are drawn from the germline V gene: KGHSH, LQKENI. Collaborating institutions collected whole blood in K2EDTA tubes following their own protocols. For TCRbeta analysis, collaborator samples were shipped as frozen whole blood, as isolated PBMCs, or as DNA extracted from either sample type. The sequence joins TRBV18 to TRBJ2-5; TRBD2 might be the D gene, on 5 matching bases. Specimen: peripheral blood. The source of this sequence is a human donor in a cohort sampled during active COVID-19. CDR3 region: CASSPRGIQETQYF. The DNA sequence follows: TGTGCCAGCTCACCTCGGGGTATCCAAGAGACCCAGTACTTC.